One sample yielded the 30 T cell receptor beta chains listed below, sequenced in a study of blood T cells in healthy people across ages. With a J-beta primer mix and a sample-barcoded 5' primer, a second PCR ran roughly 6 to 11 cycles. TCRdb re-called the 5' RACE reads with MiXCR, one entry per CDR3 protein. This table has fewer than 700,000 distinct CDR3 sequences, around half appearing once. The sequenced material came from blood. The receptors come from a man aged 80 or over in good health.

The CDR3 spells CAWRRQGQETQYF. The CDR3, as DNA: TGTGCCTGGAGAAGACAGGGTCAAGAGACCCAGTACTTC. The chain uses TRBV30 and TRBJ2-5; 7 positions agree with TRBD1. Unmatched junction bases numbered 3, after V lost 3 bases and J lost 2 bases. Per the germline V gene, CDR1 is GTSNPN and CDR2 is SVGIG (reference sequence). The CDR3 runs 13 residues.

The gene calls are TRBV20-1 and TRBJ1-6, with no clear D. Germline V gene data show CDR1 as DFQATT and CDR2 as SNEGSKA (reference sequence). The CDR3 length is 12 residues. Between the trimmed V and J ends, which lost 5 bases and 7 bases, there was a span of 9 bases. The CDR3 nucleotides read TGCAGTGCTGCCGGGCTCAATTCACCCCTCCACTTT. It encodes CSAAGLNSPLHF.

The chain employs TRBV4-3 and TRBJ2-3, with 14 bases lining up with TRBD2. Per the germline V gene, CDR1 is LGHNA and CDR2 is YSLEER. CDR3 length: 15 residues. V trimming: 4 bases; J trimming: 7 bases; junction bases outside the gene matches: 4. The CDR3 DNA reads TGCGCCAGCAGCCGACTAGCGGGAGGGCCGAATACGCAGTATTTT. It is translated as CASSRLAGGPNTQYF.

This clonotype was picked up a small number of times. The chain links TRBV5-1 to TRBJ2-3; D gene unclear. Trimming removed 2 bases at V and 0 bases at J, with 10 bases between. CDR1 is SGHRS and CDR2 is YFSETQ in the germline V gene. The CDR3 is 15 amino acids. CDR3 nucleotide sequence: TGCGCCAGCAGCTTTGACACTCCTAGCACAGATACGCAGTATTTT. Protein sequence: CASSFDTPSTDTQYF.

The rearrangement uses TRBV7-9 and TRBJ2-7, with TRBD2 identical over 10 bases. The V gene end was trimmed by 3 bases and the J gene end by 3 bases; junction bases not matched to a gene: 5. Germline lookup yields CDR1 SEHNR and CDR2 FQNEAQ (reference sequence). This CDR3 region has 15 residues. CDR3 nucleotides: TGTGCCAGCAGCTTGCTAGCGGGAGACGGCTACGAGCAGTACTTC. This translates into CASSLLAGDGYEQYF.

This clonotype was observed a handful of times. The chain uses TRBV9 and TRBJ2-7; the match to TRBD2 covers 15 bases. Germline CDR1 SGDLS, CDR2 YYNGEE. The CDR3 is made up of 17 amino acids. The V and J ends lost 4 bases and 0 bases, in that order; junction bases with no gene match: 5. CDR3 amino acids: CASSPGLAGGSSYEQYF. CDR3 sequence (DNA): TGTGCCAGCAGCCCGGGACTAGCGGGAGGTAGCTCCTACGAGCAGTACTTC.

The CDR3 bases are TGTGCCAGCAGTGACACGGGACAGGGAAACACCGGGGAGCTGTTTTTT. The encoded protein is CASSDTGQGNTGELFF. J is TRBJ2-2 and V is TRBV6-6; 9 bases align to TRBD1. The CDR3 sequence is 16 residues long. Germline CDR1 is MNHNY and CDR2 is SVGAGI (reference sequence). V shed 5 bases, J shed 2 bases, and the junction held 6 bases outside the gene matches.

This chain joins TRBV6-2 or TRBV6-3 and TRBJ2-7; no definite D call. The CDR3 totals 12 residues. Germline CDR1 reads MNHEY; CDR2 reads SVGEGT. Trimming cost V 7 bases and J 3 bases, with 10 bases left between them. In nucleotides, the CDR3 is TGTGCCAGCATTTTAAGGGACTACGAGCAGTACTTC. This encodes CASILRDYEQYF.

This chain joins TRBV7-2 and TRBJ2-5; 7 bases fit TRBD2. CDR3 length: 14 residues. Trimming cost V 3 bases and J 6 bases; bases outside gene matches: 7. Germline-derived CDR1 and CDR2 are SGHTA and FQGNSA. This CDR3 is CASSFEVTSKTQYF. The DNA for the CDR3 is TGTGCCAGCAGCTTTGAGGTGACTAGCAAGACCCAGTACTTC.

DNA for the CDR3: TGCAGTGTTACCCGGGACAGGGGGACCTATGGCTACACCTTC. It specifies CSVTRDRGTYGYTF. This chain uses TRBV20-1 with TRBJ1-2, with 11 bases aligning to TRBD1. J was trimmed by 4 bases and V by 7 bases; bases with no gene match: 8. CDR1 and CDR2 from the germline V gene are DFQATT and SNEGSKA (reference sequence). CDR3 length: 14 residues.

The genes are TRBV12-3 or TRBV12-4 and TRBJ2-4, with D tentatively TRBD1 (6 bases). The CDR3 contains 14 residues. V shed 5 bases and J shed 8 bases, with 16 bases lying between them. The CDR3 sequence: CASSPQTGGDIQYF. In nucleotides, the CDR3 is TGTGCCAGCAGTCCACAGACAGGTGGGGACATTCAGTACTTC.

This chain uses TRBV7-2 with TRBJ2-7; D not resolved. CDR1 is SGHTA and CDR2 is FQGNSA in the germline V gene. The CDR3 covers 14 residues. V was shortened by 2 bases and J by 2 bases, with 10 bases between the two germline ends. The CDR3 DNA sequence: TGTGCCAGCAGCTTACAGGACCGAACCTACGAGCAGTACTTC. It encodes CASSLQDRTYEQYF.

The chain links TRBV20-1 to TRBJ2-1; 9 bases align to TRBD2. V lost 6 bases and J lost 1; bases outside the gene matches: 10. This CDR3 has 16 amino acids. The germline V gene encodes CDR1 DFQATT and CDR2 SNEGSKA (reference sequence). The CDR3 loop reads CSAHSGGRTSYNEQFF. In nucleotides, the CDR3 is TGCAGTGCCCATAGCGGGGGACGGACGTCCTACAATGAGCAGTTCTTC.

J is TRBJ2-3 and V is TRBV12-3 or TRBV12-4; 7 bases align to TRBD2. V was clipped by 6 bases and J by 0 bases; unmatched bases: 6. The CDR3 extends over 15 amino acids. DNA for the CDR3: TGTGCCAGCAGCAAAGCGGGGCTTAGCACAGATACGCAGTATTTT. This sequence encodes CASSKAGLSTDTQYF.

The J gene is TRBJ2-1, the V gene TRBV2; 11 bases line up with TRBD2. V trimming: 6 bases; J trimming: 10 bases; junction bases outside the gene matches: 11. The CDR3 contains 15 residues. Per the germline V gene, CDR1 is SNHLY and CDR2 is FYNNEI. CDR3 amino acids: CASSYSGRAGQEQFF. The CDR3 DNA sequence: TGTGCCAGCAGCTATAGCGGGAGGGCCGGACAGGAGCAGTTCTTC.

This clonotype was found a few times. The rearrangement links TRBV20-1 to TRBJ1-4; perhaps TRBD1 as D (5 bases). The CDR3 is 12 residues long. Trimming removed 6 bases at V and 5 bases at J, with 10 bases between. Germline V lookup: CDR1 DFQATT, CDR2 SNEGSKA (reference sequence). The CDR3 nucleotides read TGCAGTGCACGCCCAGGGAATGAAAAACTGTTTTTT. Protein product: CSARPGNEKLFF.

Concerning this clonotype itself: One end of the junction is discordant with germline, which a read error may explain. The V gene is TRBV2, the J gene TRBJ2-7, with D possibly being TRBD1 or TRBD2 (5 bases each). The CDR3 has 15 residues. Germline CDR1 SNHLY, CDR2 FYNNEI. The CDR3, as DNA: TGTGCCAGCAGTGAACGGGGCAAGGAATCCTATGAGCAGTACTTC. It yields the protein CASSERGKESYEQYF.

In regard to this clonotype: Mismatch with germline at one junction end may stem from a read error. This sequence joins TRBV12-3 or TRBV12-4 and TRBJ2-7; 7 bases align to TRBD2. The CDR3 loop spans 15 amino acids. CDR3 in DNA: TGTACCAGCAGTTTACTAACGGGAGGCGGCTACGAGCAGTACTTC. Translated: CTSSLLTGGGYEQYF.

The chain joins TRBV27 to TRBJ2-3, with a tentative D call TRBD2 (6 bases). V dropped 2 bases and J dropped 1 base, with 13 bases sitting between them. Germline V CDR1 and CDR2: MNHEY, SMNVEV (reference sequence). The CDR3 covers 16 residues. The CDR3 DNA reads as TGTGCCAGCAGTTTACTAGCGCCCCACGGCACAGATACGCAGTATTTT. This codes for CASSLLAPHGTDTQYF.

This clonotype was recorded once. A read error may be the cause here, since a much bigger clone is one base away. The chain combines TRBV3-1 with TRBJ2-1; D is possibly TRBD1 (5 bases). Trimming stripped 4 bases from V and 12 bases from J, with 13 bases between. In germline, CDR1 is LGHDT, CDR2 YNNKEL (reference sequence). The CDR3 spans 12 residues. CDR3 sequence reads: CASSLTDSGQFF. The CDR3 nucleotides are TGTGCCAGCAGCCTCACCGACAGTGGGCAGTTCTTC.

This clonotype was detected only a few times. This chain links TRBV3-1 with TRBJ2-1; 13 bases are a match to TRBD2. J gave up 7 bases and V 4 bases, and 19 bases lay outside the gene matches. This CDR3 contains 20 residues. The germline gives CDR1 LGHDT, CDR2 YNNKEL (reference sequence). The CDR3 is CASSRSRFTGTSGKRNEQFF. CDR3 bases: TGTGCCAGCAGCCGCTCGAGATTTACCGGGACTAGCGGGAAGAGGAATGAGCAGTTCTTC.

V and J are TRBV9 and TRBJ2-3; TRBD2 might be the D (5 bases). The CDR3 loop spans 14 amino acids. Germline V lookup: CDR1 SGDLS, CDR2 YYNGEE. Deletions cut 0 bases from V and 6 bases from J, with 11 bases between. The DNA for the CDR3 is TGTGCCAGCAGCGTAGAGGTGGAGGTGGATACGCAGTATTTT. Its protein is CASSVEVEVDTQYF.

The table lists this clonotype with a few counts. The V call is TRBV28, the J call TRBJ2-1; 7 bases are shared with TRBD2. This CDR3 has 14 amino acids. The V segment lost 6 bases and the J segment 10 bases; nucleotides outside the gene matches: 12. Looked up from germline, CDR1 is MDHEN and CDR2 is SYDVKM. The CDR3, as DNA: TGTGCCAGCAGGCCGGGGGGTCCGTTCGTGGAGCAGTTCTTC. Translated: CASRPGGPFVEQFF. The whole variable domain, remainder taken from reference TRBV28 and TRBJ2-1, is DVKVTQSSRYLVKRTGEKVFLECVQDMDHENMFWYRQDPGLGLRLIYFSYDVKMKEKGDIPEGYSVSREKKERFSLILESASTNQTSMYLCASRPGGPFVEQFFGPGTRLTVL.

This chain uses TRBV9 with TRBJ1-2; 9 positions match TRBD1. This CDR3 contains 13 residues. Germline CDR1 SGDLS, CDR2 YYNGEE. V dropped 5 bases and J dropped 8; count of bases not matched to a gene: 7. The CDR3 DNA follows: TGTGCCAGCAGGCAAACAGGGGGCAAGGGCTACACCTTC. Its translation: CASRQTGGKGYTF.

The chain joins TRBV2 to TRBJ2-2; no clear D gene. The ends were cut back, 6 bases at V and 4 bases at J, with 9 bases in the middle. Germline V gene sequence: CDR1 SNHLY, CDR2 FYNNEI. This CDR3 has 13 amino acids. The CDR3 coding sequence is TGTGCCAGCAGGGGCGACCCCACCGGGGAGCTGTTTTTT. Protein: CASRGDPTGELFF.

Only a few counts were recorded for this clonotype. The J gene is TRBJ2-1, the V gene TRBV20-1; 8 bases are a match to TRBD2. CDR3 length: 12 residues. Germline lookup yields CDR1 DFQATT and CDR2 SNEGSKA (reference sequence). V shed 3 bases and J 8 bases; nucleotides not matched to a gene: 3. The CDR3 protein is CSARGLVDEQFF. CDR3 DNA sequence: TGCAGTGCTAGGGGACTAGTCGATGAGCAGTTCTTC.

This clonotype was observed a handful of times. The V and J genes are TRBV20-1 and TRBJ1-2, with TRBD1 matching over 12 bases. V lost 3 bases, J lost 6 bases, and 11 bases stayed unmatched. CDR1 DFQATT and CDR2 SNEGSKA come from the germline V gene (reference sequence). The CDR3 contains 16 residues. The CDR3 reads CSARGQGAPRIDGYTF. CDR3 nucleotides: TGCAGTGCTAGGGGACAGGGGGCGCCCCGGATCGATGGCTACACCTTC.

In its sample, this clonotype was seen a few times. The chain employs TRBV6-2 or TRBV6-3 and TRBJ1-1; a possible D gene is TRBD1 (5 bases). Between the trimmed V and J ends, which lost 4 bases and 4 bases, there was a span of 10 bases. The CDR3 consists of 13 residues. Per the germline V gene, CDR1 is MNHEY and CDR2 is SVGEGT. The CDR3 sequence is CASSWDSRTEAFF. The DNA of the CDR3 is TGTGCCAGCAGTTGGGACTCGCGCACTGAAGCTTTCTTT.

This clonotype has a count of ten or more. This sequence joins TRBV6-6 and TRBJ1-1; TRBD1 aligns across 7 bases. Germline assignment: CDR1 MNHNY and CDR2 SVGAGI (reference sequence). J gave up 1 base and V 6 bases, and 5 bases lay outside the gene matches. The CDR3 loop spans 14 amino acids. CDR3 DNA: TGTGCCAGCAGCCAAGGGACAGCGAACACTGAAGCTTTCTTT. Translation gives CASSQGTANTEAFF.

In this sample, this clonotype turned up a few times. V is TRBV18 and J is TRBJ2-7; D is uncertain. Germline V CDR1 and CDR2: KGHSH, LQKENI. Trimming took 6 bases from V and 2 from J, leaving 11 bases between them. This CDR3 is built from 13 residues. CDR3 residues: CASSDSQAYEQYF. The CDR3 DNA reads TGTGCCAGCTCCGATTCTCAGGCCTACGAGCAGTACTTC.